Presented here are 14 T cell receptor beta chains from one specimen sequenced in a study of cytomegalovirus exposure and HLA in healthy donors. 60 Vbeta and 13 Jbeta primers were used in PCR. TCRdb's table, derived via immunoSEQ multiplex PCR, lists solely in-frame clones and lacks some. The table includes about 150,000 clones, roughly 70% detected once. Input material: PBMCs. The receptors originated from a man aged 30-40 years in good health and CMV-seronegative.

This clone turned up a few times. This chain links TRBV7-3 with TRBJ1-1; a possible D gene is TRBD1 (5 bases). Trimming took off 1 base at V and 3 bases at J, with 9 bases between the two ends. This CDR3 contains 14 residues. CDR1 SGHTA and CDR2 FQGTGA come from the germline V gene. DNA of the CDR3: TGTGCCAGCAGCTTAAAGGGGTTCGACACTGAAGCTTTCTTT. This codes for CASSLKGFDTEAFF.

The J gene is TRBJ1-5, the V gene TRBV5-6; 9 bases align to TRBD1. Losses at the gene ends were 4 bases for V and 0 bases for J; bases not matched to a gene: 14. The germline CDR1 and CDR2 sequences are SGHDT and YYEEEE. The CDR3 covers 19 residues. The CDR3 DNA reads TGTGCCAGCAGCCGCGCCAGAGACAGGGGGATCTATAGCAATCAGCCCCAGCATTTT. It is translated as CASSRARDRGIYSNQPQHF.

The gene calls are TRBV7-2 and TRBJ2-5; tentatively, D is TRBD2 (5 bases). The better agreement between TRBJ2-7 and the DNA end casts doubt on the J call. There are 12 residues in the CDR3. The germline CDR1 and CDR2 sequences are SGHTA and FQGNSA. CDR3 amino acids: CASSPGFYEQYF. In DNA form, the CDR3 reads TGTGCCAGCAGTCCGGGGTTCTACGAGCAGTACTTC.

In regard to this clone: At one boundary the junction diverges from the germline segment, which might be a read error. The chain carries TRBV29-1 and TRBJ1-2, with D perhaps TRBD1 (5 bases). Germline CDR1 reads SQVTM; CDR2 reads ANQGSEA. The CDR3 is 11 residues long. Here the CDR3 DNA reads TGCAGCGTCTTTGCGGGGGAGGGCTACCCCTTC. Encoded protein: CSVFAGEGYPF.

The rearrangement links TRBV28 to TRBJ2-1; no reliable D call. V was cut by 6 bases and J by 4 bases, with 4 bases left in between. CDR1 MDHEN and CDR2 SYDVKM come from the germline V gene. The length of the CDR3 is 11 residues. In DNA form, the CDR3 reads TGTGCCAGCAGCCAATACAATGAGCAGTTCTTC. This encodes CASSQYNEQFF.

The J gene is TRBJ1-1, the V gene TRBV14; tentatively, D is TRBD1 (6 bases). The CDR3 has 16 amino acids. The V gene lost 1 base and the J gene lost 1 base, with 13 bases spanning the gap. The germline CDR1 and CDR2 sequences are SGHDN and FVKESK. The CDR3 coding sequence is TGTGCCAGCAGCCAAGGGGGGCAGTGCACGAACACTGAAGCTTTCTTT. The encoded protein is CASSQGGQCTNTEAFF.

In regard to this clone: A read error may account for a junction end that differs from germline. This sequence joins TRBV7-9 and TRBJ1-5; D call uncertain. Germline values: CDR1 SEHNR, CDR2 FQNEAQ (reference sequence). The CDR3 has 13 residues. The CDR3 DNA reads as TGTTCCAGCAGCCGCTCAGAGGGTCAGCCCCAGCATTTT. Its translation is CSSSRSEGQPQHF.

This clone was seen more than once but under ten times. V and J are TRBV18 and TRBJ2-7; a weak D match, TRBD2 (6 bases). Between the trimmed V and J ends, which lost 6 bases and 2 bases, there was a span of 17 bases. CDR1 is KGHSH and CDR2 is LQKENI in the germline V gene. This CDR3 has 15 residues. The CDR3 DNA sequence: TGTGCCAGCTCTAATCCGGGACTCAAGGCCTACGAGCAGTACTTC. Translating it yields CASSNPGLKAYEQYF.

The J gene is TRBJ1-1, the V gene TRBV2, with a possible D match to TRBD1 (5 bases). Deletions cut 4 bases from V and 4 bases from J, with 10 bases between. CDR1 and CDR2 (germline): SNHLY, FYNNEI. CDR3 size: 13 residues. Here the CDR3 reads CASSVQGSTEAFF. The CDR3 DNA reads as TGTGCCAGCAGTGTTCAGGGTAGCACTGAAGCTTTCTTT.

V and J are TRBV6-1 and TRBJ2-7, with 10 bases identical to TRBD1. V shed 2 bases and J 6 bases; nucleotides not matched to a gene: 16. The CDR3 consists of 18 residues. CDR1 is MNHNS, CDR2 SASEGT, per germline. Here the CDR3 reads CASSEMLGGRDRGSEQYF. CDR3 nucleotides: TGTGCCAGCAGTGAAATGTTAGGGGGGCGGGACAGGGGTTCCGAGCAGTACTTC.

The chain is built from TRBV27 and TRBJ2-7; 8 bases line up with TRBD1. Germline values: CDR1 MNHEY, CDR2 SMNVEV (reference sequence). After removal of 6 bases from V and 5 bases from J, the junction contained 12 bases not matched to a gene. The CDR3 runs 15 residues. CDR3 sequence: CASRPNPGGFNEQYF. CDR3 DNA: TGTGCCAGCAGACCAAACCCAGGGGGCTTCAACGAGCAGTACTTC.

The chain couples TRBV27 to TRBJ2-1, with D perhaps TRBD2 (6 bases). CDR1 is MNHEY, CDR2 SMNVEV, per germline (reference sequence). CDR3 size: 14 residues. Trimming pared 0 bases from V and 10 bases from J, leaving 13 bases between. CDR3 protein: CASSLSRTGEEQFF. The CDR3 nucleotides are TGTGCCAGCAGTTTATCGCGGACGGGAGAAGAGCAGTTCTTC.

Note on this clone: The sample holds other DNA sequences that translate to the same CDR3. This chain uses TRBV6-5 with TRBJ1-1, with D hard to call. The CDR3 contains 11 residues. Germline CDR1 and CDR2: MNHEY and SVGAGI. Deletions cut 6 bases from V and 5 bases from J, with 7 bases between. The CDR3 loop is CASSSGTEAFF. The CDR3 DNA reads TGTGCCAGCAGCAGCGGGACTGAAGCTTTCTTT.

The rearrangement joins TRBV6-6 to TRBJ2-7, with a tentative D call TRBD1 (5 bases). This CDR3 contains 14 residues. Germline CDR1 is MNHNY and CDR2 is SVGAGI (reference sequence). Trimming took off 8 bases at V and 3 bases at J, with 17 bases between the two ends. This CDR3 reads CASLPGSGGYEQYF. DNA of the CDR3: TGTGCCAGCCTCCCAGGGTCTGGTGGCTACGAGCAGTACTTC.